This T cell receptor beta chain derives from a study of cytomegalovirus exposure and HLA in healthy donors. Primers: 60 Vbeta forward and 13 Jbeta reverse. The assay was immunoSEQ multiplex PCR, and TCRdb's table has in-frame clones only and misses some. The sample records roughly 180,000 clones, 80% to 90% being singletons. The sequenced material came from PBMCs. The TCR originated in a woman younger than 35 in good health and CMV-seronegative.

This CDR3 is CASSKREGRVAPNEQFF. CDR3 nucleotide sequence: TGTGCCAGTAGCAAGCGGGAGGGCCGGGTTGCTCCCAATGAGCAGTTCTTC. This chain connects TRBV19 to TRBJ2-1, with 10 bases matching TRBD2. Germline V gene lookup returns CDR1 LNHDA and CDR2 SQIVND (reference sequence). V was pared by 6 bases and J by 6 bases, with 14 bases of the junction left unmatched. This CDR3 spans 17 amino acids.